Listed below are T cell receptor beta chains from one sample, sequenced in a study of blood T cells in healthy people across ages. One entry per CDR3 protein results from TCRdb running MiXCR on the 5' RACE reads. The table includes around 1,900,000 distinct CDR3 sequences, 30% to 40% detected once. Input material: blood. Receptors originate from a human donor in good health. The CDR3 runs from the conserved cysteine through the conserved F or W. The D gene is left open where the match is weak. Rows may omit the clone size; those that give it use once, few, many or a size class.

V gene	D gene	J gene	CDR3 length	clone size	CDR3 DNA	CDR3 protein
TRBV4-2	TRBD1	TRBJ1-2	15	-	TGTGCCAGCAGCCAAGAACAGGACAGGATATATCGGTGCACCTTC	CASSQEQDRIYRCTF
TRBV28	-	TRBJ2-3	12	many	TGTGCCAGCAGTCTCCCTCAGGATACGCAGTATTTT	CASSLPQDTQYF
TRBV7-2	TRBD2	TRBJ2-3	16	few	TGTGCCAGCAGCCCAATAGCGGGAGTGGGCCCAGATACGCAGTATTTT	CASSPIAGVGPDTQYF
TRBV10-3	TRBD2	TRBJ2-7	17	few	TGTGCCATCAGTGAGGGGACTAGCGGGGGGCGCCCCTACGAGCAGTACTTC	CAISEGTSGGRPYEQYF
TRBV29-1	-	TRBJ2-7	12	few	TGCAGCGTTGGCCTGGGCACCTACGAGCAGTACTTC	CSVGLGTYEQYF
TRBV18	TRBD1	TRBJ1-6	16	once	TGTGCCAGCTCGCAGACAGGGGGGAATAATAATTCACCCCTCCACTTT	CASSQTGGNNNSPLHF
TRBV6-5	TRBD1	TRBJ2-7	15	many	TGTGCCAGCAGTTACGGGACAGGGTTTACCTACGAGCAGTACTTC	CASSYGTGFTYEQYF
TRBV12-3/TRBV12-4	TRBD1	TRBJ2-4	16	few	TGTGCCAGCAGCCCCGGACAGGGAGTGGCCAAAAACATTCAGTACTTC	CASSPGQGVAKNIQYF
TRBV6-6	-	TRBJ2-1	12	once	TGTGCCAGCAAATACGGGTACAATGAGCAGTTCTTC	CASKYGYNEQFF
TRBV20-1	-	TRBJ2-7	12	few	TGCAGTGCTTCGGGACATTTTGACGAGCAGTACTTC	CSASGHFDEQYF
TRBV29-1	-	TRBJ2-3	14	few	TGCAGCGTTGAAGGGCCGGGGCGCACAGATACGCAGTATTTT	CSVEGPGRTDTQYF
TRBV18	-	TRBJ2-3	15	-	TGTGCCAGCTCACCGCTAGACTTTAGCACAGATACGCAGTATTTT	CASSPLDFSTDTQYF
TRBV5-5	-	TRBJ1-6	12	many	TGTGCCAGCGGTGTCCCTAATTCACCCCTCCACTTT	CASGVPNSPLHF
TRBV6-5	-	TRBJ2-1	15	few	TGTGCCAGCAAGGCGGGACAGAGCTCCTACAATGAGCAGTTCTTC	CASKAGQSSYNEQFF
TRBV12-3/TRBV12-4	-	TRBJ1-1	13	many	TGTGCCAGCAGTTTTCTTAGAGGGTCTGAAGCTTTCTTT	CASSFLRGSEAFF
TRBV7-6	-	TRBJ2-6	16	few	TGTGCCAGCAGCTTGGGCAGCTCTCCTGGGGCCAACGTCCTGACTTTC	CASSLGSSPGANVLTF
TRBV7-2	-	TRBJ1-2	12	few	TGTGCCAGCAGCTTATGGTCTTTTGGCTACACCTTC	CASSLWSFGYTF
TRBV11-2	TRBD2	TRBJ2-1	15	few	TGTGCCAGCAGCCCCACTAGCGGGGGGGCCAGTGAGCAGTTCTTC	CASSPTSGGASEQFF
TRBV29-1	-	TRBJ1-4	13	-	TGCAGCGTTGACTGGGGGACTAATGAAAAACTGTTTTTT	CSVDWGTNEKLFF
TRBV4-3	TRBD1	TRBJ2-5	16	-	TGCGCCAGCAGCCAAGAATCCACAGGGGGCTGCGAGACCCAGTACTTC	CASSQESTGGCETQYF
TRBV10-3	-	TRBJ2-3	13	-	TGTGCCATCAGCAACTTGGACACAGATACGCAGTATTTT	CAISNLDTDTQYF
TRBV10-3	-	TRBJ1-2	16	few	TGTGCCATCAACGAGGGGCCCCAAGTAGCTAACTATGGCTACACCTTC	CAINEGPQVANYGYTF
TRBV28	-	TRBJ2-7	14	-	TGTGCCAGCAGTTTAGGGGGACATCTGGGCGAGCAGTACTTC	CASSLGGHLGEQYF
TRBV7-2	TRBD1	TRBJ2-5	14	few	TGTGCCAGCAGCGTCTCGCACAGGGGCGAGACCCAGTACTTC	CASSVSHRGETQYF
TRBV7-3	-	TRBJ2-1	16	many	TGTGCCAGCAGTAAATGGCGGGGCCCGCCAAACAATGAGCAGTTCTTC	CASSKWRGPPNNEQFF
TRBV12-3/TRBV12-4	-	TRBJ1-1	12	-	TGTGCCAGCAGTTCCTTAGACATTGAAGCTTTCTTT	CASSSLDIEAFF
TRBV7-9	TRBD1	TRBJ2-7	18	few	TGTGCCAGCAGCCTACGGACAGGGGGATCTATTCGTACCTACGAGCAGTACTTC	CASSLRTGGSIRTYEQYF
TRBV12-3/TRBV12-4	TRBD1	TRBJ2-4	17	-	TGTGCCAGCAGTATGGGACAGGTGGTAGGGGCCAAAAACATTCAGTACTTC	CASSMGQVVGAKNIQYF
TRBV27	TRBD1	TRBJ1-1	14	-	TGTGCCAGCAGTCTAGAGGGGACAGTTACTGAAGCTTTCTTT	CASSLEGTVTEAFF
TRBV7-9	TRBD1	TRBJ2-1	16	few	TGTGCCAGCAGCTTCGCTACAACAGGGGCCCACAATGAGCAGTTCTTC	CASSFATTGAHNEQFF
TRBV7-3	-	TRBJ2-7	18	-	TGTGCCAGCAGCTCCCTCGGGGGCCCGCAGCAGGGATCCTACGAGCAGTACTTC	CASSSLGGPQQGSYEQYF
TRBV3-1	-	TRBJ2-5	13	-	TGTGCCGGCGGTCCCGGGACGTGGGAGACCCAGTACTTC	CAGGPGTWETQYF
TRBV7-2	-	TRBJ2-1	14	-	TGTGCCAGCAGCTTGAGCCGGCTCACCAATGAGCAGTTCTTC	CASSLSRLTNEQFF
TRBV3-1	-	TRBJ2-5	14	few	TGTGCCAGCAGCGTTACAGGGGAGGAGGAGACCCAGTACTTC	CASSVTGEEETQYF